The TCR beta chain described here comes from a study of T cell repertoires in ileal Crohn's disease. Study outcomes and limitations: Mucosal expansions were suggested to be mainly CD8 T cells.

The data were produced by immunoSEQ multiplex PCR, yet TCRdb's version contains in-frame clones alone and is incomplete. The sample yields some 12,000 clones, around 80% seen once. Germline CDR1 SNHLY, CDR2 FYNNEI. There are 15 residues in the CDR3. The V and J ends lost 6 bases and 1 base, in that order; junction bases with no gene match: 8. With respect to this clone: Its antigen is as yet unknown.

V is TRBV2 and J is TRBJ2-5; 7 nucleotides agree with TRBD1. The sample taken for sequencing was ileal tissue. This receptor was obtained from an adult with Crohn's disease. In DNA, the CDR3 is TGTGCCAGCAGCTTCACCGGGACAGCCCAAGAGACCCAGTACTTC. It translates to CASSFTGTAQETQYF.